The 27 T cell receptor beta chains reported below all come from one sample, sequenced in a study of shared clonotypes between healthy human individuals. The method was immunoSEQ multiplex PCR; TCRdb's version includes in-frame clones alone and lacks a portion of them. The table shows over 400,000 clones, with 90% to 96% occurring only once. The sequencing input was naive CD4+ T cells sorted from blood. Subset denoted: CD45RA+ positively selected. These receptors were collected from a woman in her 30s in good health.

This clone has just one count. The chain joins TRBV9 to TRBJ2-3; the match to TRBD1 covers 7 bases. CDR1 SGDLS and CDR2 YYNGEE come from the germline V gene. The CDR3 totals 14 residues. V shed 2 bases, J shed 6 bases, and the junction held 6 bases outside the gene matches. In DNA, the CDR3 is TGTGCCAGCAGCGTGACAGGGTATTGGGATACGCAGTATTTT. Amino acid sequence: CASSVTGYWDTQYF.

This clone was counted a single time. The CDR3 DNA reads TGTGCCAGCAGTCAAAAGCCGACTAGCGGGAGAGGGAATGAGCAGTTCTTC. This translates into CASSQKPTSGRGNEQFF. This chain joins TRBV27 and TRBJ2-1; 12 nucleotides line up with TRBD2. Germline values: CDR1 MNHEY, CDR2 SMNVEV (reference sequence). V was clipped by 5 bases and J by 7 bases; unmatched bases: 12. This CDR3 is built from 17 residues.

The rearrangement links TRBV11-2 to TRBJ2-7; 7 bases are shared with TRBD1. The germline gives CDR1 SGHAT, CDR2 FQNNGV. V lost 5 bases to trimming and J lost 0 bases; unmatched junction nucleotides: 10. This CDR3 contains 16 residues. The CDR3 DNA is TGTGCCAGCAGCCCTAGGCCTCGGACAGGCTCCTACGAGCAGTACTTC. It translates to CASSPRPRTGSYEQYF.

The chain is built from TRBV6-5 and TRBJ1-5; D might be TRBD1 (6 bases). The CDR3 consists of 15 residues. Per germline, CDR1 MNHEY and CDR2 SVGAGI. The V end lost 0 bases, the J end lost 2 bases, and 8 bases lay between the germline ends. As DNA, the CDR3 is TGTGCCAGCAGTTACTCTAACAGGGGCAATCAGCCCCAGCATTTT. This codes for CASSYSNRGNQPQHF.

The chain is built from TRBV25-1 and TRBJ2-7; 8 bases are a match to TRBD2. This CDR3 contains 14 residues. Germline-derived CDR1 and CDR2 are MGHDK and SYGVNS. V gave up 6 bases and J gave up 10 bases; unmatched junction bases: 14. CDR3 in amino acids: CASSLSGGTLRQYF. CDR3 DNA sequence: TGTGCCAGCAGCCTCTCGGGGGGGACGCTACGACAGTACTTC.

The rearrangement links TRBV7-9 to TRBJ2-1; the D gene is possibly TRBD2 (6 bases). Trimming shortened V by 5 bases and J by 4 bases, and 12 bases separated the two germline ends. CDR3 size: 14 residues. CDR1 is SEHNR and CDR2 is FQNEAQ in the germline V gene (reference sequence). The CDR3, as DNA: TGTGCCAGCAGCATCAGCGGGTCTTACAATGAGCAGTTCTTC. This translates into CASSISGSYNEQFF.

The chain recombines TRBV6-5 with TRBJ1-4, with no clear D. The CDR3 sequence is 15 residues long. V was trimmed by 0 bases and J by 7 bases, leaving 12 bases between them. CDR1 and CDR2 (germline): MNHEY, SVGAGI. CDR3 region: CASSYSSAAGEKLFF. The CDR3 DNA is TGTGCCAGCAGTTACTCCTCGGCAGCAGGTGAAAAACTGTTTTTT.

In this sample, this clone turned up once. The V and J genes are TRBV11-2 and TRBJ2-5, with 7 nucleotides matching TRBD2. The last part of the DNA fits TRBJ2-7 better; the J call may be wrong. Germline V CDR1 and CDR2: SGHAT, FQNNGV. There are 15 residues in the CDR3. The CDR3 DNA reads as TGTGCCAGCAGCTTAAGGGGACTAAGGACCTCCGAGCAGTACTTC. It codes for CASSLRGLRTSEQYF.

The rearrangement uses TRBV20-1 and TRBJ2-5; 7 bases fit TRBD2. Germline V gene sequence: CDR1 DFQATT, CDR2 SNEGSKA (reference sequence). The junction had 2 bases not matched to a gene; V was cut back by 2 bases and J by 11 bases. The CDR3 consists of 10 residues. The CDR3 sequence: CSARWGGQYF. CDR3 bases: TGCAGTGCTAGATGGGGGGGGCAGTACTTC.

The J gene is TRBJ2-7, the V gene TRBV11-2; 10 bases match TRBD1. The V and J ends lost 5 bases and 1 base, in that order; junction bases with no gene match: 8. Germline V CDR1 and CDR2: SGHAT, FQNNGV. CDR3 size: 16 residues. The CDR3 DNA follows: TGTGCCAGCAGCCTAGGGACAGGGGCCAAATCCTACGAGCAGTACTTC. Amino acid sequence: CASSLGTGAKSYEQYF.

This clone was detected once. The V gene is TRBV19, the J gene TRBJ2-7, with TRBD2 matching 12 bases. Trimming took 4 bases from V and 5 from J; bases not matched to a gene: 9. The germline V gene has CDR1 LNHDA and CDR2 SQIVND (reference sequence). This CDR3 has 16 residues. The CDR3 nucleotides are TGTGCCAGTAGTACCCAGACTAGCGGGAGTCACCACGAGCAGTACTTC. Translation: CASSTQTSGSHHEQYF. The full variable domain, with the rest looked up from reference TRBV19 and TRBJ2-7, is DGGITQSPKYLFRKEGQNVTLSCEQNLNHDAMYWYRQDPGQGLRLIYYSQIVNDFQKGDIAEGYSVSREKKESFPLTVTSAQKNPTAFYLCASSTQTSGSHHEQYFGPGTRLTVT.

The rearrangement uses TRBV6-1 and TRBJ2-7; no clear D. CDR1 MNHNS and CDR2 SASEGT come from the germline V gene. CDR3 length equals 12 residues. V lost 4 bases, J lost 3 bases, and 7 bases lay in between. For the CDR3, the DNA is TGTGCCAGCAGTGGGCTAGTCTACGAGCAGTACTTC. It yields the protein CASSGLVYEQYF.

The chain carries TRBV6-6 and TRBJ1-1, with TRBD1 as a possible D gene (6 bases). CDR3 length: 15 residues. The V end was cut by 5 bases, the J end by 4 bases, with 17 bases between. Germline lookup yields CDR1 MNHNY and CDR2 SVGAGI (reference sequence). CDR3 in amino acids: CASSGRGGQFTEAFF. CDR3 bases: TGTGCCAGCAGTGGCCGTGGGGGGCAATTCACTGAAGCTTTCTTT.

The CDR3 sequence is CASSAIPGTGGGIYEQYF. In nucleotides, the CDR3 is TGTGCCAGCAGTGCAATTCCCGGGACAGGGGGCGGAATCTACGAGCAGTACTTC. The gene calls are TRBV28 and TRBJ2-7; 12 positions agree with TRBD1. The J segment lost 3 bases and the V segment lost 5 bases, leaving 14 bases of the junction unmatched. The CDR3 has 18 residues. Germline CDR1 is MDHEN and CDR2 is SYDVKM.

This clone was counted only a few times. The V call is TRBV5-5, the J call TRBJ1-1, with unresolved D. The CDR3 contains 13 residues. Per germline, CDR1 SGHKS and CDR2 YYEKEE (reference sequence). The ends were cut back, 2 bases at V and 0 bases at J, with 5 bases in the middle. CDR3 in DNA: TGTGCCAGCAGCTTTCCGGTGAACACTGAAGCTTTCTTT. It translates to CASSFPVNTEAFF.

The chain couples TRBV5-1 to TRBJ2-3, with D tentatively TRBD2 (5 bases). V gave up 0 bases and J gave up 0 bases, with 11 bases separating them. The V gene's germline CDR1 is SGHRS and CDR2 YFSETQ. The CDR3 length is 16 residues. DNA of the CDR3: TGCGCCAGCAGCTTGGTGGTAGCGAGTAGCACAGATACGCAGTATTTT. Translated: CASSLVVASSTDTQYF.

This clone showed up just once. The chain combines TRBV18 with TRBJ2-1, with 10 bases matching TRBD2. The trim removed 6 bases at V and 6 bases at J, leaving 8 bases unmatched. The germline CDR1 and CDR2 sequences are KGHSH and LQKENI. CDR3 length: 15 residues. This chain's CDR3 is CASSFLAGEANEQFF. The CDR3, as DNA: TGTGCCAGCTCTTTTCTAGCGGGAGAAGCCAATGAGCAGTTCTTC.

This chain uses TRBV27 with TRBJ2-7; tentative D call: TRBD2 (5 bases). V was trimmed by 11 bases and J by 0 bases, leaving 17 bases between them. Per the germline V gene, CDR1 is MNHEY and CDR2 is SMNVEV (reference sequence). The CDR3 totals 14 residues. CDR3 region: CAESRGKSSYEQYF. For the CDR3, the DNA is TGTGCCGAGTCCCGGGGAAAGAGCTCCTACGAGCAGTACTTC.

CDR3 nucleotide sequence: TGTGCCAGCAGGCGACAGGGCCACGAGCAGTACTTC. Translated: CASRRQGHEQYF. The chain has TRBV6-1 and TRBJ2-7, with 7 bases lining up with TRBD1. The germline V gene encodes CDR1 MNHNS and CDR2 SASEGT. Trimming cost V 6 bases and J 5 bases; bases outside gene matches: 4. The CDR3 is 12 amino acids.

The chain uses TRBV29-1 and TRBJ2-3; the match to TRBD2 covers 7 bases. The V gene end was trimmed by 6 bases and the J gene end by 0 bases; junction bases not matched to a gene: 3. Germline CDR1 and CDR2: SQVTM and ANQGSEA. This CDR3 region has 13 residues. CDR3 amino acids: CSVGGQSTDTQYF. CDR3 sequence (DNA): TGCAGCGTGGGAGGGCAGAGCACAGATACGCAGTATTTT.

The J gene is TRBJ1-2, the V gene TRBV28; no clear D. Germline lookup yields CDR1 MDHEN and CDR2 SYDVKM. V shed 2 bases and J shed 8 bases, with 21 bases lying between them. This CDR3 has 16 residues. The CDR3 sequence is CASSLPRRGGSDGYTF. CDR3 DNA: TGTGCCAGCAGTTTACCCCGACGAGGCGGTTCCGACGGCTACACCTTC.

J is TRBJ2-4 and V is TRBV28, with no clear D. V lost 2 bases, J lost 3 bases, and 11 bases lay in between. CDR3 length: 15 residues. CDR1 and CDR2 from the germline V gene are MDHEN and SYDVKM. CDR3 sequence reads: CASSLTGIGKNIQYF. CDR3 nucleotide sequence: TGTGCCAGCAGTTTAACTGGGATTGGCAAAAACATTCAGTACTTC.

On this clone: A junction end diverges from the germline sequence, so it may reflect a read error. The CDR3 DNA is TGTGCCAGCAACTTAGGGTACGGGGCGGGAGGATCCTACGAGCAGTACTTC. It specifies CASNLGYGAGGSYEQYF. The chain uses TRBV7-9 and TRBJ2-5; 8 nucleotides line up with TRBD2. The J call could be wrong; TRBJ2-7 is a better fit for the DNA end. Germline lookup yields CDR1 SEHNR and CDR2 FQNEAQ (reference sequence). The CDR3 covers 17 residues.

This rearrangement joins TRBV5-4 to TRBJ2-2; 7 bases line up with TRBD2. This CDR3 comprises 16 residues. CDR1 and CDR2 (germline): SGHNT, YYREEE (reference sequence). With V trimmed by 1 base and J by 2 bases, 5 bases remained unmatched. The CDR3 here is CASSLWTGLNTGELFF. DNA for the CDR3: TGTGCCAGCAGCTTGTGGACGGGACTAAACACCGGGGAGCTGTTTTTT.

J is TRBJ2-7 and V is TRBV28; weak D call: TRBD1 (7 bases). Germline V gives CDR1 MDHEN, CDR2 SYDVKM. This CDR3 contains 15 residues. Trimming removed 4 bases at V and 4 bases at J, with 17 bases between. This CDR3 is CASSSQGRSLYEQYF. The CDR3 DNA sequence: TGTGCCAGCAGTTCACAGGGGAGGTCTTTGTACGAGCAGTACTTC. The whole variable domain, remainder taken from reference TRBV28 and TRBJ2-7, is DVKVTQSSRYLVKRTGEKVFLECVQDMDHENMFWYRQDPGLGLRLIYFSYDVKMKEKGDIPEGYSVSREKKERFSLILESASTNQTSMYLCASSSQGRSLYEQYFGPGTRLTVT.

The chain couples TRBV2 to TRBJ2-5, with 8 nucleotides matching TRBD1. The J call may be incorrect, as the DNA end agrees better with TRBJ2-7. The germline V gene encodes CDR1 SNHLY and CDR2 FYNNEI. This CDR3 contains 15 residues. This chain's CDR3 is CASHPGGRGVNEQYF. The CDR3 bases are TGTGCCAGCCACCCAGGGGGCAGAGGAGTCAACGAGCAGTACTTC.

The gene calls are TRBV18 and TRBJ2-7, with D perhaps given as TRBD1 or TRBD2 (5 bases each). The CDR3 length is 17 residues. Germline V gene lookup returns CDR1 KGHSH and CDR2 LQKENI. V lost 3 bases and J lost 3, with 21 bases in between. The CDR3 spells CASSPPRVGEPVYEQYF. DNA of the CDR3: TGTGCCAGCTCACCCCCGAGGGTAGGGGAACCGGTCTACGAGCAGTACTTC.